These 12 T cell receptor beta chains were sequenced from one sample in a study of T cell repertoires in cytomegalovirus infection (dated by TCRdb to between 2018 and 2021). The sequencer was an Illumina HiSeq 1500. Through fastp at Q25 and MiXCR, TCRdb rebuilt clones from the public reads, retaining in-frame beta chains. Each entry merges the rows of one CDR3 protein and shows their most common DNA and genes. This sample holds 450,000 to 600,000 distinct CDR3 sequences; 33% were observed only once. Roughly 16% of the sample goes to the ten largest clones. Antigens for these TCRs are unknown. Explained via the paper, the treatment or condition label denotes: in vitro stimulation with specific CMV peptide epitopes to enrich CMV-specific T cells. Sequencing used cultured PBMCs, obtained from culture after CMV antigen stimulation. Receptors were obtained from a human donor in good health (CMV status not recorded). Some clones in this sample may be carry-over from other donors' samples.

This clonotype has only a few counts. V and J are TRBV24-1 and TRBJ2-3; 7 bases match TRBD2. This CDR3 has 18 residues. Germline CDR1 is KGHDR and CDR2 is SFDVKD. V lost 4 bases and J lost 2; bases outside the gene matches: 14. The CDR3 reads CATSDTWLSGKLTDTQYF. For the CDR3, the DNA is TGTGCCACCAGTGACACCTGGTTGAGCGGGAAGCTCACAGATACGCAGTATTTT.

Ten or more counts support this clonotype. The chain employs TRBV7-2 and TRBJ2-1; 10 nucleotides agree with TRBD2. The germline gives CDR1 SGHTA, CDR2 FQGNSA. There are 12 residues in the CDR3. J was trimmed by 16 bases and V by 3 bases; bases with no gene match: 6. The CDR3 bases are TGTGCCAGCAGCTTCACCGGGACTAGCGTTTTCTTC. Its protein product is CASSFTGTSVFF.

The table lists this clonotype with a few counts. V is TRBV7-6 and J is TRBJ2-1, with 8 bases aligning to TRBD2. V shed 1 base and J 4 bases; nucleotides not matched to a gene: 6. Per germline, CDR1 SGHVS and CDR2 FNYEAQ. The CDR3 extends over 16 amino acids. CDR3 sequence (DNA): TGTGCCAGCAGCTTAGAAACTAGCGGAAATTACAATGAGCAGTTCTTC. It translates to CASSLETSGNYNEQFF. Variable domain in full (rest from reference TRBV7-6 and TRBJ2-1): GAGVSQSPRYKVTKRGQDVALRCDPISGHVSLYWYRQALGQGPEFLTYFNYEAQQDKSGLPNDRFSAERPEGSISTLTIQRTEQRDSAMYRCASSLETSGNYNEQFFGPGTRLTVL.

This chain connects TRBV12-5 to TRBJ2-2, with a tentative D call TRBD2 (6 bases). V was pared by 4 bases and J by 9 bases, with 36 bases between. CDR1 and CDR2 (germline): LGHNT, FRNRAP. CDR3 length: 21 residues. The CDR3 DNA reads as TGTGCTAGTGGTTCCGTTACGTACGACATGCCAAACTTAGAGGGGAGGAGGGAGCTGTTTTTT. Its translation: CASGSVTYDMPNLEGRRELFF.

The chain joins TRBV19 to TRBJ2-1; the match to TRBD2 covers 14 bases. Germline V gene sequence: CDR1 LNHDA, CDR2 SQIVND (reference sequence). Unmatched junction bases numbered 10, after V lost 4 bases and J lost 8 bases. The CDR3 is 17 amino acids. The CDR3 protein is CASSNRLAGGPRDEQFF. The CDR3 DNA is TGTGCCAGTAGTAACCGACTAGCGGGAGGGCCTAGGGATGAGCAGTTCTTC.

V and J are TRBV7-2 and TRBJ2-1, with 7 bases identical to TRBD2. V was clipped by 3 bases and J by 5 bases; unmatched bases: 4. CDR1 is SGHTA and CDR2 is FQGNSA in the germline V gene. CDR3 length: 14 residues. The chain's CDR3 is CASSFNSGHNEQFF. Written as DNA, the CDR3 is TGTGCCAGCAGCTTTAATAGCGGGCACAATGAGCAGTTCTTC.

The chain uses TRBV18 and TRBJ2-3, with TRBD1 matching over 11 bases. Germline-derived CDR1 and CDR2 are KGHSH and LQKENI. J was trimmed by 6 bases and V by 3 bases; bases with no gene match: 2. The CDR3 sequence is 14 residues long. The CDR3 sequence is CASSPGQGVDTQYF. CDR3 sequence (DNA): TGTGCCAGCTCACCGGGACAGGGGGTGGATACGCAGTATTTT.

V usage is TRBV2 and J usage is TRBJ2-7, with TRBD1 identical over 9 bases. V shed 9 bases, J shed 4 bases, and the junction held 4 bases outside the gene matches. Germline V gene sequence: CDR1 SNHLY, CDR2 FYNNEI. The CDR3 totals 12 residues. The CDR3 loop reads CARGDRAYEQYV. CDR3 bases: TGTGCCAGGGGGGACAGGGCTTACGAGCAGTACGTC.

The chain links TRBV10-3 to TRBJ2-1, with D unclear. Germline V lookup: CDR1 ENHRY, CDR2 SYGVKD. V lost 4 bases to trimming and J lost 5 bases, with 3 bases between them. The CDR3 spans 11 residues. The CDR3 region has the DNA TGTGCCATCAGTGCTGACAATGAGCAGTTCTTC. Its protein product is CAISADNEQFF.

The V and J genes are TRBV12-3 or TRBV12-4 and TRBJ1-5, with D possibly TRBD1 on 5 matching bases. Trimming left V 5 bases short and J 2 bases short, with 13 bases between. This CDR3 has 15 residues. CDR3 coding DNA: TGTGCCAGCAGTCCCCGGGGGACCCGCAATCAGCCCCAGCATTTT. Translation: CASSPRGTRNQPQHF.

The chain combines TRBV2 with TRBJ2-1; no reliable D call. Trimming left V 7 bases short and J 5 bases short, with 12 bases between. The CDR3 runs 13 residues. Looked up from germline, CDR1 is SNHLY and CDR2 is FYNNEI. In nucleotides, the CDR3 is TGTGCCAGCACCGCAGAAGGGAACAATGAGCAGTTCTTC. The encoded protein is CASTAEGNNEQFF.

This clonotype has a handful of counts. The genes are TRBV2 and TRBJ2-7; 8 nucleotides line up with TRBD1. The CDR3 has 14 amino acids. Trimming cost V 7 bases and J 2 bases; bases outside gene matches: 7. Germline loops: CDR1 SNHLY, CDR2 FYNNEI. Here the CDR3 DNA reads TGTGCCAGCACCCCCGGACAGGGAGCCTACGAGCAGTACTTC. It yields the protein CASTPGQGAYEQYF. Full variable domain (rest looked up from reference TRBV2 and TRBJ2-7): EPEVTQTPSHQVTQMGQEVILRCVPISNHLYFYWYRQILGQKVEFLVSFYNNEISEKSEIFDDQFSVERPDGSNFTLKIRSTKLEDSAMYFCASTPGQGAYEQYFGPGTRLTVT.